Below are 19 T cell receptor beta chains sequenced from a single sample in a study of identical twins. TCRdb used MiXCR to reprocess the 5' RACE reads, holding one entry per CDR3 protein. The profile shows hundreds of thousands of distinct CDR3 sequences, around 9.7% of them singletons. The sample also formed part of further work on yellow fever vaccine responses in identical twins.

Sequencing was done on a sample of CD8+ T cells sorted from blood. The receptor set was obtained from a woman between 18 and 29 years old in good health.

This clonotype was seen more than once but under ten times. The chain links TRBV11-1 to TRBJ1-1; no definite D call. The germline gives CDR1 SGHAT, CDR2 FQDESV (reference sequence). The V end was cut by 1 base, the J end by 3 bases, with 6 bases between. The CDR3 extends over 13 amino acids. CDR3 loop: CASSLGQYTEAFF. In DNA form, the CDR3 reads TGTGCCAGCAGCTTAGGGCAATACACTGAAGCTTTCTTT.

This clonotype showed up many times. This chain joins TRBV4-3 and TRBJ2-7; 9 nucleotides agree with TRBD1. Germline loops: CDR1 LGHNA, CDR2 YSLEER. V was clipped by 1 base and J by 3 bases; unmatched bases: 4. The CDR3 has 15 residues. The CDR3 is CASSQAGTGRYEQYF. The CDR3 DNA reads TGCGCCAGCAGCCAAGCCGGGACAGGGCGCTACGAGCAGTACTTC.

Ten or more counts support this clonotype. The V and J genes are TRBV27 and TRBJ2-7, with a possible D match to TRBD1 (6 bases). Trimming stripped 4 bases from V and 0 bases from J, with 10 bases between. Looked up from germline, CDR1 is MNHEY and CDR2 is SMNVEV (reference sequence). The CDR3 has 14 residues. CDR3 loop: CASSSLDSSYEQYF. The DNA for the CDR3 is TGTGCCAGCAGTTCCCTGGACAGCTCCTACGAGCAGTACTTC.

This clonotype was counted ten times or more. This rearrangement joins TRBV11-2 to TRBJ2-6, with a tentative D call TRBD1 (6 bases). The CDR3 is 16 amino acids. Germline-derived CDR1 and CDR2 are SGHAT and FQNNGV. V dropped 6 bases and J dropped 3 bases, with 15 bases sitting between them. This CDR3 is CASRPTDRNGANVLTF. CDR3 in DNA: TGTGCCAGCAGACCCACCGACAGGAATGGGGCCAACGTCCTGACTTTC.

Details on this clonotype: The junction does not match germline at one end; this may be a read error. The chain couples TRBV5-4 to TRBJ2-3; a possible D gene is TRBD1 (5 bases). The germline V gene encodes CDR1 SGHNT and CDR2 YYREEE (reference sequence). This CDR3 region has 13 residues. This CDR3 reads CAISYRQTDTQYF. The CDR3 DNA sequence: TGTGCCATCAGCTACCGACAGACAGATACGCAGTATTTT. The full variable domain, rest sourced from reference TRBV5-4 and TRBJ2-3, is ETGVTQSPTHLIKTRGQQVTLRCSSQSGHNTVSWYQQALGQGPQFIFQYYREEENGRGNFPPRFSGLQFPNYSSELNVNALELDDSALYLCAISYRQTDTQYFGPGTRLTVL.

This clonotype was picked up many times. The chain recombines TRBV4-2 with TRBJ2-3; 10 bases agree with TRBD1. The CDR3 consists of 16 residues. CDR1 and CDR2 (germline): LGHNA, YNFKEQ. Unmatched junction bases numbered 8, after V lost 3 bases and J lost 5 bases. CDR3 sequence: CASSHPPGQGIDTQYF. CDR3 sequence (DNA): TGTGCCAGCAGCCACCCCCCGGGACAGGGGATAGATACGCAGTATTTT.

The chain couples TRBV29-1 to TRBJ1-1; D is uncertain. This CDR3 spans 15 amino acids. CDR1 SQVTM and CDR2 ANQGSEA come from the germline V gene. V was cut by 1 base and J by 0 bases, with 12 bases left in between. DNA for the CDR3: TGCAGCGTTGAAGGGTTCCCACTGGTGAACACTGAAGCTTTCTTT. It translates to CSVEGFPLVNTEAFF. Variable domain in full (rest from reference TRBV29-1 and TRBJ1-1): SAVISQKPSRDICQRGTSLTIQCQVDSQVTMMFWYRQQPGQSLTLIATANQGSEATYESGFVIDKFPISRPNLTFSTLTVSNMSPEDSSIYLCSVEGFPLVNTEAFFGQGTRLTVV.

This chain uses TRBV9 with TRBJ1-4; TRBD1 might be the D (5 bases). Trimming left V 9 bases short and J 0 bases short, with 18 bases between. This CDR3 contains 16 residues. Germline-derived CDR1 and CDR2 are SGDLS and YYNGEE. The chain's CDR3 is CATPAFRAATNEKLFF. The CDR3 DNA is TGTGCCACCCCTGCTTTCAGGGCGGCAACTAATGAAAAACTGTTTTTT.

This clonotype was detected ten times or more. This chain uses TRBV20-1 with TRBJ2-1; 8 positions match TRBD2. J was trimmed by 6 bases and V by 3 bases; bases with no gene match: 7. The CDR3 totals 14 residues. Germline CDR1 and CDR2: DFQATT and SNEGSKA (reference sequence). CDR3 nucleotide sequence: TGCAGTGCTAGGCGGCTAGCGGGCGGCAATGAGCAGTTCTTC. Translated: CSARRLAGGNEQFF.

This clonotype has ten or more counts. The chain links TRBV2 to TRBJ2-1, with D possibly TRBD1 on 5 matching bases. There are 13 residues in the CDR3. In germline, CDR1 is SNHLY, CDR2 FYNNEI. Deletions cut 6 bases from V and 4 bases from J, with 10 bases between. The CDR3 DNA is TGTGCCAGCAGGGCGACAGCGTACAATGAGCAGTTCTTC. This encodes CASRATAYNEQFF.

This clonotype was detected many times. This chain joins TRBV29-1 and TRBJ2-7; no reliable D call. From germline, CDR1 is SQVTM and CDR2 ANQGSEA. Trimming removed 6 bases at V and 1 base at J, with 10 bases between. This CDR3 is built from 12 residues. CDR3 protein: CSVLPESYEQYF. Written as DNA, the CDR3 is TGCAGCGTGCTGCCTGAGTCCTACGAGCAGTACTTC.

This clonotype has ten or more counts. V gene TRBV29-1 combines with J gene TRBJ2-7; 7 positions agree with TRBD1. Unmatched junction bases numbered 4, after V lost 4 bases and J lost 1 base. Per germline, CDR1 SQVTM and CDR2 ANQGSEA. The CDR3 is 13 residues long. The CDR3 here is CSVVTGTSYEQYF. DNA for the CDR3: TGCAGCGTTGTGACAGGGACATCCTACGAGCAGTACTTC.

V gene TRBV6-1 combines with J gene TRBJ2-5, with TRBD1 matching over 8 bases. The CDR3 length is 15 residues. CDR1 MNHNS and CDR2 SASEGT come from the germline V gene. With 3 bases clipped from V and 0 bases from J, the junction kept 3 bases outside the gene matches. The CDR3 protein is CASSDDRGYQETQYF. CDR3 bases: TGTGCCAGCAGTGATGACAGGGGCTACCAAGAGACCCAGTACTTC.

The V call is TRBV20-1, the J call TRBJ2-7; 9 positions match TRBD2. J gave up 4 bases and V 6 bases, and 13 bases lay outside the gene matches. The CDR3 is 15 amino acids. The germline V gene has CDR1 DFQATT and CDR2 SNEGSKA (reference sequence). In nucleotides, the CDR3 is TGCAGTGCCCGGGGGTTAGCGGGGGAACGGTACGAGCAGTACTTC. It specifies CSARGLAGERYEQYF.

This chain connects TRBV7-9 to TRBJ2-7; TRBD2 matches at 9 bases. Germline V gives CDR1 SEHNR, CDR2 FQNEAQ (reference sequence). Trimming removed 7 bases from V and 1 base from J; junction bases left unmatched: 5. CDR3 length: 14 amino acids. The CDR3 protein is CASTPSGESYEQYF. DNA for the CDR3: TGTGCCAGCACCCCTAGCGGGGAGTCCTACGAGCAGTACTTC.

The chain employs TRBV6-2 or TRBV6-3 and TRBJ2-7; 7 nucleotides align to TRBD2. From germline, CDR1 is MNHEY and CDR2 SVGEGT. V shed 8 bases and J 1 base; nucleotides not matched to a gene: 5. The CDR3 runs 13 residues. CDR3 sequence reads: CASVGLSSYEQYF. The DNA of the CDR3 is TGTGCCAGCGTGGGACTAAGTTCCTACGAGCAGTACTTC.

The chain recombines TRBV7-9 with TRBJ2-2, with no clear D. The V end was cut by 4 bases, the J end by 1 base, with 13 bases between. This CDR3 comprises 16 residues. CDR1 is SEHNR, CDR2 FQNEAQ, per germline (reference sequence). This chain's CDR3 is CASSSPSGRNTGELFF. CDR3 sequence (DNA): TGTGCCAGCAGCTCCCCGTCGGGTCGGAACACCGGGGAGCTGTTTTTT.

V and J are TRBV12-3 or TRBV12-4 and TRBJ2-1; 8 bases are a match to TRBD2. The CDR3 sequence is 16 residues long. V was clipped by 0 bases and J by 9 bases; unmatched bases: 10. The CDR3 loop is CASSLALSGSFGEQFF. CDR3 DNA: TGTGCCAGCAGTTTAGCGCTAAGCGGGAGCTTTGGTGAGCAGTTCTTC.

At least ten counts were recorded for this clonotype. The chain recombines TRBV7-2 with TRBJ2-3, with no clear D. V was clipped by 3 bases and J by 0 bases, with 10 bases between them. Germline V gene sequence: CDR1 SGHTA, CDR2 FQGNSA. The CDR3 consists of 15 residues. This chain's CDR3 is CASSFLVDSTDTQYF. DNA of the CDR3: TGTGCCAGCAGCTTCCTGGTTGATAGCACAGATACGCAGTATTTT.